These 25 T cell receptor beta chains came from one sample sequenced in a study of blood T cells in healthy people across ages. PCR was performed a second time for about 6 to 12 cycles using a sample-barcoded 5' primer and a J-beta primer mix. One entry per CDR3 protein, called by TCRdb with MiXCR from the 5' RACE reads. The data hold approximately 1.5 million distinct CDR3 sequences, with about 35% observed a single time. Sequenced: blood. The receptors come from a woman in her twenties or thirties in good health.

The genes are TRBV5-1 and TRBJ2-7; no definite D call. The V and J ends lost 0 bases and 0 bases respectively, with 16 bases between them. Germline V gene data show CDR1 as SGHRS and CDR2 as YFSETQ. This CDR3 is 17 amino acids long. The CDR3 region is CASSLGISPDYSYEQYF. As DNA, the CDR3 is TGCGCCAGCAGCTTGGGAATCAGCCCAGATTACTCCTACGAGCAGTACTTC. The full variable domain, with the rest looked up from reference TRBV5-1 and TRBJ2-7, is KAGVTQTPRYLIKTRGQQVTLSCSPISGHRSVSWYQQTPGQGLQFLFEYFSETQRNKGNFPGRFSGRQFSNSRSEMNVSTLELGDSALYLCASSLGISPDYSYEQYFGPGTRLTVT.

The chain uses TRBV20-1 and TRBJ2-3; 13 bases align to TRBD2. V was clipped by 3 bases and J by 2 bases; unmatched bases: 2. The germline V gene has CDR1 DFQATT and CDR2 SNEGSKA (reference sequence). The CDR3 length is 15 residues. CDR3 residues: CSARTSGGFTDTQYF. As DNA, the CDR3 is TGCAGTGCTAGGACTAGCGGGGGGTTCACAGATACGCAGTATTTT.

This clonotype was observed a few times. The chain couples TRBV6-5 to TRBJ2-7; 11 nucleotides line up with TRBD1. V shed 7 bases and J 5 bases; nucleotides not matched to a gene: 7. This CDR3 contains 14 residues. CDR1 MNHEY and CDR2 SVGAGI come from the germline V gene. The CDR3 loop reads CASTRDRGMHEQYF. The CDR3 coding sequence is TGTGCCAGCACCCGGGACAGGGGGATGCACGAGCAGTACTTC.

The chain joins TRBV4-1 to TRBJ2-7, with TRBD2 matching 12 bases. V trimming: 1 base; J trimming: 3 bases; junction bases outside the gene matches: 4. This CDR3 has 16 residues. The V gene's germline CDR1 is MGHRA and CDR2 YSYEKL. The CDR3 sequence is CASSQAGLAGCYEQYF. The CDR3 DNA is TGCGCCAGCAGCCAAGCTGGACTAGCGGGGTGCTACGAGCAGTACTTC.

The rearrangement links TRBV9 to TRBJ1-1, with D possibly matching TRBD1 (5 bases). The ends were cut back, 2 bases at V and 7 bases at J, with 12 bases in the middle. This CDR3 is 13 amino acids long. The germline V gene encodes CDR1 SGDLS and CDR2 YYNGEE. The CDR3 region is CASSVGGTNEAFF. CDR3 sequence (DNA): TGTGCCAGCAGCGTGGGAGGGACTAATGAAGCTTTCTTT.

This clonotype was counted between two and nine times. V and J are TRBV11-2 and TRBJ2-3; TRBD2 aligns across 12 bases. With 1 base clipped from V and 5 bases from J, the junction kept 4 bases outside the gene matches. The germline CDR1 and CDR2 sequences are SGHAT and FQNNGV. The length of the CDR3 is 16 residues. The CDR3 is CASSLGLAGDQDTQYF. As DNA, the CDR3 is TGTGCCAGCAGCTTAGGACTAGCGGGGGACCAAGATACGCAGTATTTT.

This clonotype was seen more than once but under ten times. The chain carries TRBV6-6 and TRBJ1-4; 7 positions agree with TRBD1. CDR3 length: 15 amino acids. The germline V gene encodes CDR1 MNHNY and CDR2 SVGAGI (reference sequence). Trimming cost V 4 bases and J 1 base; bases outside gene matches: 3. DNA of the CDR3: TGTGCCAGCAGTTCCACAGGGGTAACTAATGAAAAACTGTTTTTT. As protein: CASSSTGVTNEKLFF.

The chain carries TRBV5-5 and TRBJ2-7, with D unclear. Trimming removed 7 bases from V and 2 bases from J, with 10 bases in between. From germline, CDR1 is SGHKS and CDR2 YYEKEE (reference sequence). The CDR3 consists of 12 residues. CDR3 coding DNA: TGTGCCAGCGGTAGAGGAACCTACGAGCAGTACTTC. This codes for CASGRGTYEQYF.

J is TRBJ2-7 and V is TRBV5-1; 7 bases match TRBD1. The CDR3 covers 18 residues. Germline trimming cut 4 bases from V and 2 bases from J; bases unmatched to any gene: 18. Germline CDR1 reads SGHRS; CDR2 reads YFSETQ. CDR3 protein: CASSVALDRFDAAYEQYF. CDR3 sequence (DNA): TGCGCCAGCAGCGTAGCTTTGGACAGGTTCGATGCCGCCTACGAGCAGTACTTC. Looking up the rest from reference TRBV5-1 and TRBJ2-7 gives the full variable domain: KAGVTQTPRYLIKTRGQQVTLSCSPISGHRSVSWYQQTPGQGLQFLFEYFSETQRNKGNFPGRFSGRQFSNSRSEMNVSTLELGDSALYLCASSVALDRFDAAYEQYFGPGTRLTVT.

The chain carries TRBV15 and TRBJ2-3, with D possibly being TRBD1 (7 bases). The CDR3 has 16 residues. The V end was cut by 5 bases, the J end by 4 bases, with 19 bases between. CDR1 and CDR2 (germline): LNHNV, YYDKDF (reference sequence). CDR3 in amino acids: CATSPMEGARADTQYF. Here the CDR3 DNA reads TGTGCCACCAGCCCCATGGAGGGGGCCCGGGCAGATACGCAGTATTTT.

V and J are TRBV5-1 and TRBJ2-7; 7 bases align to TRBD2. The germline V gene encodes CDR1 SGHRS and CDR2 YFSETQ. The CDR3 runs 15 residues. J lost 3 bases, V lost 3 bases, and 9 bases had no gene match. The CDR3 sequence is CASSYGEGRVYEQYF. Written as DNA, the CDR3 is TGCGCCAGCAGCTACGGTGAGGGGAGGGTCTACGAGCAGTACTTC.

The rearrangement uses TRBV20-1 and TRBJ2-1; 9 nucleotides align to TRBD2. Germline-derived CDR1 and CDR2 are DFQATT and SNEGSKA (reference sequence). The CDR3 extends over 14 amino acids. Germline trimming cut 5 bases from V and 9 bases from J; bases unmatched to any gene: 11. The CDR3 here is CSAQSGAGGGEQFF. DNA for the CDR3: TGCAGTGCTCAGAGTGGAGCGGGAGGAGGTGAGCAGTTCTTC.

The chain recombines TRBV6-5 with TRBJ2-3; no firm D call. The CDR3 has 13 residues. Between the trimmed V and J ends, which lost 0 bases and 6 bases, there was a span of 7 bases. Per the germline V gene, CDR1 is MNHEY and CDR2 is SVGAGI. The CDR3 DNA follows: TGTGCCAGCAGTTACTCCCCCTCGGATACGCAGTATTTT. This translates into CASSYSPSDTQYF.

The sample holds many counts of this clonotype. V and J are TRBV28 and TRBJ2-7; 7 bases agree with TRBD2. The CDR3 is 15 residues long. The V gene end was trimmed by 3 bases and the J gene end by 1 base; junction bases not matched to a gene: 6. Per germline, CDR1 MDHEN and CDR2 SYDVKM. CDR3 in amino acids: CASSFPGLGSYEQYF. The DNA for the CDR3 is TGTGCCAGCAGTTTTCCTGGACTAGGTTCCTACGAGCAGTACTTC. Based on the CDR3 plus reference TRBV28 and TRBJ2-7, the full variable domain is DVKVTQSSRYLVKRTGEKVFLECVQDMDHENMFWYRQDPGLGLRLIYFSYDVKMKEKGDIPEGYSVSREKKERFSLILESASTNQTSMYLCASSFPGLGSYEQYFGPGTRLTVT.

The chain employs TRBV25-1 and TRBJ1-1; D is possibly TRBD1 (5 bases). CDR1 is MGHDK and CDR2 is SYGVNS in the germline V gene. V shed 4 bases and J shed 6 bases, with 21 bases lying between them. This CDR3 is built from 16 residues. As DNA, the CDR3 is TGTGCCAGCAGTGGCCCCCATTTAGGGGTGTTGGCTGAAGCTTTCTTT. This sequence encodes CASSGPHLGVLAEAFF.

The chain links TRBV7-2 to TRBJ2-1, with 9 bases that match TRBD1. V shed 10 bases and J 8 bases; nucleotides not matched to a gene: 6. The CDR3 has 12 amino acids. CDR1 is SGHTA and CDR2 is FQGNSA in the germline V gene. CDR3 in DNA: TGTGCCAAGGGACAGGGTTACGATGAGCAGTTCTTC. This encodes CAKGQGYDEQFF.

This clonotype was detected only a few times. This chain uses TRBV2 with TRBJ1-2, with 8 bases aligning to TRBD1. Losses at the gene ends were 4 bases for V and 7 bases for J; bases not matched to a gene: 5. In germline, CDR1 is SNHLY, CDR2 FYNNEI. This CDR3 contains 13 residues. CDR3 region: CASSGGQGFGYTF. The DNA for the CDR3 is TGTGCCAGCAGTGGAGGACAGGGCTTTGGCTACACCTTC.

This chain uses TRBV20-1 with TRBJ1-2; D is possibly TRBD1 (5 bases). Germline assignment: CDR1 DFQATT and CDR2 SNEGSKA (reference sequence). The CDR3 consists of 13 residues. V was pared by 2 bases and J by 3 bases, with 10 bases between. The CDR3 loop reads CSARSGTDYGYTF. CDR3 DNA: TGCAGTGCTAGATCCGGGACCGACTATGGCTACACCTTC.

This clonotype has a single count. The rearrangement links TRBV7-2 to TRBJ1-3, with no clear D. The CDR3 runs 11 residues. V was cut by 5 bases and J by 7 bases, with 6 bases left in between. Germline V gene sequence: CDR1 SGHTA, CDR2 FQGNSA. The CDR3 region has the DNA TGTGCCAGCAGCGCATCTAACACCATATATTTT. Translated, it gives CASSASNTIYF.

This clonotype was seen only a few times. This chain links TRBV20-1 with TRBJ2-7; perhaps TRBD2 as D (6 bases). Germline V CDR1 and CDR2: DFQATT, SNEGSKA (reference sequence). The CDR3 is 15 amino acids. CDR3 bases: TGCAGCTATCTCCCTGCGGGGTCCAGCTCCTACGAGCAGTACTTC. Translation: CSYLPAGSSSYEQYF.

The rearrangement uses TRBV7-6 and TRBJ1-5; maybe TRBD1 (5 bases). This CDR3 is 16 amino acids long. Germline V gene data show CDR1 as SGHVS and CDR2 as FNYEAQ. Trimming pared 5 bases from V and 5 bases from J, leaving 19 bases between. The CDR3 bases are TGTGCCAGCAGCCCACCAGGGATAAATGATCATCAGCCCCAGCATTTT. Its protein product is CASSPPGINDHQPQHF. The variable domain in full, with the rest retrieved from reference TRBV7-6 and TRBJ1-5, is GAGVSQSPRYKVTKRGQDVALRCDPISGHVSLYWYRQALGQGPEFLTYFNYEAQQDKSGLPNDRFSAERPEGSISTLTIQRTEQRDSAMYRCASSPPGINDHQPQHFGDGTRLSIL.

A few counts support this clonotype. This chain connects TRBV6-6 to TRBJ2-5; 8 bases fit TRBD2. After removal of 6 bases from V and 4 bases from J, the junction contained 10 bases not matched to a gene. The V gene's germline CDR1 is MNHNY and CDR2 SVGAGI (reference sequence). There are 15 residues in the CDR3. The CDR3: CASREQRGFGETQYF. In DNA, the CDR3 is TGTGCCAGCAGGGAACAGCGGGGGTTCGGAGAGACCCAGTACTTC.

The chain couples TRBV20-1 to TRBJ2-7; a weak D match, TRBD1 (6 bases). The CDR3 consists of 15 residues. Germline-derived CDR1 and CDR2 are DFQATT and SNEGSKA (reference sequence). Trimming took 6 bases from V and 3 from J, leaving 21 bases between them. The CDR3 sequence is CSAYSNTGLGYEQYF. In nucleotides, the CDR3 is TGCAGTGCCTATTCCAATACAGGGTTGGGCTACGAGCAGTACTTC.

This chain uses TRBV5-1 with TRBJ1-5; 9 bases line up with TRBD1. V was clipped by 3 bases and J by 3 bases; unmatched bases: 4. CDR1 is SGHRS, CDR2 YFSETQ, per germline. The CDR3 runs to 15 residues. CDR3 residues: CASSSGTGYNQPQHF. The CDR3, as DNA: TGCGCCAGCAGCTCGGGGACAGGGTACAATCAGCCCCAGCATTTT.

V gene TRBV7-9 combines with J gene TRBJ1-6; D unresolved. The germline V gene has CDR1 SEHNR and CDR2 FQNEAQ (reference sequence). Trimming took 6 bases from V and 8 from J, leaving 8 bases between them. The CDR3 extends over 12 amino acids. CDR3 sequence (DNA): TGTGCCAGCAGAAGGCGGGATTCACCCCTCCACTTT. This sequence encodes CASRRRDSPLHF.